The 26 T cell receptor beta chains reported below all come from one sample, sequenced in a study of blood T cell repertoires in COVID-19 (dated by TCRdb to 2019 to 2021). Library preparation was by the immunoSEQ multiplex PCR assay. What TCRdb holds here is the immuneACCESS table cut down to in-frame rearrangements. Part of the clones is not present; checked against another copy, under half of the missing clones reflect an unresolved V gene, and the others are unexplained. The table for this sample lists 200,000 to 250,000 clones; 87% of them were counted only once. The ten top clones hold 10% to 15% of the sample. The sequenced sample consisted of peripheral blood. The origin of the receptors is a woman between 18 and 29 years old who had recovered from COVID-19.

The chain joins TRBV9 to TRBJ1-1; D gene uncertain. Germline V gives CDR1 SGDLS, CDR2 YYNGEE. There are 13 residues in the CDR3. V was clipped by 4 bases and J by 3 bases, with 10 bases between them. The CDR3 coding sequence is TGTGCCAGCAGCCCCCCTCTCGACACTGAAGCTTTCTTT. This sequence encodes CASSPPLDTEAFF. The whole variable domain, remainder taken from reference TRBV9 and TRBJ1-1, is DSGVTQTPKHLITATGQRVTLRCSPRSGDLSVYWYQQSLDQGLQFLIQYYNGEERAKGNILERFSAQQFPDLHSELNLSSLELGDSALYFCASSPPLDTEAFFGQGTRLTVV.

The J gene is TRBJ2-7, the V gene TRBV6-5; TRBD2 matches at 10 bases. CDR3 length equals 16 residues. Germline assignment: CDR1 MNHEY and CDR2 SVGAGI. Trimming cost V 1 base and J 6 bases; bases outside gene matches: 9. The CDR3: CASSYFKASGSREQYF. The CDR3 nucleotides are TGTGCCAGCAGTTACTTTAAAGCTAGCGGGAGTCGCGAGCAGTACTTC.

The V call is TRBV27, the J call TRBJ2-7, with 7 nucleotides matching TRBD1. The CDR3 totals 15 residues. V lost 5 bases to trimming and J lost 0 bases; unmatched junction nucleotides: 7. Per germline, CDR1 MNHEY and CDR2 SMNVEV (reference sequence). CDR3 loop: CASSPGTASSYEQYF. CDR3 coding DNA: TGTGCCAGCAGTCCCGGGACAGCTAGCTCCTACGAGCAGTACTTC.

The J gene is TRBJ1-1, the V gene TRBV18; D is unresolved. CDR1 is KGHSH, CDR2 LQKENI, per germline. Trimming removed 3 bases from V and 4 bases from J, with 18 bases in between. CDR3 size: 16 residues. CDR3 DNA: TGTGCCAGCTCACCTAACGGCGGGGATCGGGGCACTGAAGCTTTCTTT. It translates to CASSPNGGDRGTEAFF.

There are a few counts of this clone. The chain links TRBV7-3 to TRBJ1-2; D is possibly TRBD1 (6 bases). Germline CDR1 SGHTA, CDR2 FQGTGA. Trimming removed 2 bases at V and 6 bases at J, with 16 bases between. The CDR3 spans 15 residues. The CDR3 loop reads CASSLSPQGLNGYTF. The CDR3 bases are TGTGCCAGCAGCTTATCCCCCCAGGGGCTGAATGGCTACACCTTC.

J is TRBJ2-1 and V is TRBV28; TRBD2 agrees at 7 bases. This CDR3 region has 15 residues. The V gene's germline CDR1 is MDHEN and CDR2 SYDVKM. V dropped 6 bases and J dropped 9; count of bases not matched to a gene: 14. CDR3 residues: CASSYDGRGSVEQFF. Here the CDR3 DNA reads TGTGCCAGCAGCTACGATGGGAGGGGTAGTGTTGAGCAGTTCTTC.

This clone was found many times. The chain links TRBV30 to TRBJ1-2, with TRBD1 matching over 11 bases. The germline gives CDR1 GTSNPN, CDR2 SVGIG (reference sequence). Trimming at V came to 8 bases and at J to 3 bases, leaving 2 bases not matched to a gene. The CDR3 has 12 residues. The CDR3 region has the DNA TGTGCCGGGGACAGGGGGGACTATGGCTACACCTTC. This encodes CAGDRGDYGYTF.

The chain uses TRBV7-2 and TRBJ2-5; D is perhaps TRBD2 (5 bases). V lost 5 bases and J lost 7, with 17 bases in between. Germline CDR1 SGHTA, CDR2 FQGNSA. This CDR3 spans 14 amino acids. The CDR3 coding sequence is TGTGCCAGCAGCACAAGTTCTGTGGCGGGGACCCAGTACTTC. Amino acids: CASSTSSVAGTQYF.

This clone occurred once. The V call is TRBV27, the J call TRBJ2-2; D uncertain. V was cut by 2 bases and J by 8 bases, with 12 bases left in between. The CDR3 has 14 amino acids. Per the germline V gene, CDR1 is MNHEY and CDR2 is SMNVEV (reference sequence). The CDR3: CASSLGLTVGELFF. DNA for the CDR3: TGTGCCAGCAGTTTAGGGCTTACGGTGGGGGAGCTGTTTTTT.

V is TRBV7-2 and J is TRBJ2-5, with 11 bases identical to TRBD2. Trimming took 5 bases from V and 1 from J; bases not matched to a gene: 3. The length of the CDR3 is 15 residues. CDR1 and CDR2 (germline): SGHTA, FQGNSA. CDR3 loop: CASSPGLAVQETQYF. The CDR3 DNA is TGTGCCAGCAGCCCGGGACTAGCGGTCCAAGAGACCCAGTACTTC. Full variable domain (remainder filled in from reference TRBV7-2 and TRBJ2-5): GAGVSQSPSNKVTEKGKDVELRCDPISGHTALYWYRQSLGQGLEFLIYFQGNSAPDKSGLPSDRFSAERTGGSVSTLTIQRTQQEDSAVYLCASSPGLAVQETQYFGPGTRLLVL.

This clone was seen a few times. The V gene is TRBV19, the J gene TRBJ2-7, with 7 positions matching TRBD2. CDR3 length equals 15 residues. The V gene's germline CDR1 is LNHDA and CDR2 SQIVND (reference sequence). J lost 0 bases, V lost 5 bases, and 7 bases had no gene match. The CDR3 protein is CASSSTAGSSYEQYF. The CDR3 region has the DNA TGTGCCAGTAGTTCTACAGCGGGGAGCTCCTACGAGCAGTACTTC.

The J gene is TRBJ2-3, the V gene TRBV5-6; 10 positions agree with TRBD1. The CDR3 has 15 amino acids. Germline assignment: CDR1 SGHDT and CDR2 YYEEEE. V dropped 4 bases and J dropped 2; count of bases not matched to a gene: 4. For the CDR3, the DNA is TGTGCCAGCAGCGCCGGGACAGGGGACACAGATACGCAGTATTTT. Translating it yields CASSAGTGDTDTQYF.

CDR3 sequence reads: CASSLTGGQETQYF. The CDR3 region has the DNA TGTGCCAGCAGTCTGACAGGGGGCCAAGAGACCCAGTACTTC. This sequence joins TRBV6-2 or TRBV6-3 and TRBJ2-5, with TRBD1 matching 9 bases. Trimming removed 5 bases from V and 1 base from J; junction bases left unmatched: 2. Germline lookup yields CDR1 MNHEY and CDR2 SVGEGT. This CDR3 region has 14 residues.

The chain joins TRBV9 to TRBJ1-5; D ambiguous. The CDR3 is made up of 14 amino acids. Germline CDR1 is SGDLS and CDR2 is YYNGEE. With 4 bases removed from V and 7 bases from J, the gap between germline ends came to 15 bases. CDR3 amino acids: CASSRGPPGQPQHF. As DNA, the CDR3 is TGTGCCAGCAGCCGCGGTCCACCGGGGCAGCCCCAGCATTTT. Using reference TRBV9 and TRBJ1-5 for the parts outside the CDR3, the full variable domain is DSGVTQTPKHLITATGQRVTLRCSPRSGDLSVYWYQQSLDQGLQFLIQYYNGEERAKGNILERFSAQQFPDLHSELNLSSLELGDSALYFCASSRGPPGQPQHFGDGTRLSIL.

This chain links TRBV6-6 with TRBJ2-1, with 9 bases identical to TRBD2. CDR3 length: 14 amino acids. Germline loops: CDR1 MNHNY, CDR2 SVGAGI (reference sequence). J lost 7 bases, V lost 6 bases, and 7 bases had no gene match. CDR3 residues: CASSSSGMGNEQFF. CDR3 sequence (DNA): TGTGCCAGCAGCTCTAGCGGGATGGGGAATGAGCAGTTCTTC.

The V gene is TRBV13, the J gene TRBJ2-7, with a possible D match to TRBD2 (6 bases). The CDR3 totals 11 residues. Per the germline V gene, CDR1 is PRHDT and CDR2 is FYEKMQ (reference sequence). The V gene lost 7 bases and the J gene lost 7 bases, with 11 bases spanning the gap. The CDR3 loop is CASTLAGEQYF. The CDR3 coding sequence is TGTGCCAGCACCCTGGCGGGGGAGCAGTACTTC.

V gene TRBV4-1 combines with J gene TRBJ2-5, with TRBD2 matching over 14 bases. This CDR3 spans 18 amino acids. V lost 2 bases to trimming and J lost 4 bases; unmatched junction nucleotides: 9. The germline CDR1 and CDR2 sequences are MGHRA and YSYEKL. CDR3 sequence (DNA): TGCGCCAGCAGCCAACCACAGGGAGGACTAGCGGGAGGAGAGACCCAGTACTTC. Translating it yields CASSQPQGGLAGGETQYF.

The V call is TRBV9, the J call TRBJ2-1; unclear D gene. V was cut by 0 bases and J by 9 bases, with 10 bases left in between. This CDR3 has 13 amino acids. Germline V gene lookup returns CDR1 SGDLS and CDR2 YYNGEE. The CDR3 protein is CASSVGLVSEQFF. The DNA for the CDR3 is TGTGCCAGCAGCGTAGGGCTTGTCAGTGAGCAGTTCTTC.

The chain carries TRBV20-1 and TRBJ2-5; D possibly corresponds to TRBD2 (5 bases). With 3 bases removed from V and 5 bases from J, the gap between germline ends came to 16 bases. The germline gives CDR1 DFQATT, CDR2 SNEGSKA (reference sequence). This CDR3 has 14 amino acids. Here the CDR3 reads CSASGSVGEETQYF. The CDR3 nucleotides read TGCAGTGCTAGTGGTTCAGTGGGAGAGGAGACCCAGTACTTC.

The chain has TRBV29-1 and TRBJ1-1, with 7 bases lining up with TRBD1. The CDR3 consists of 13 residues. The germline CDR1 and CDR2 sequences are SQVTM and ANQGSEA. V dropped 4 bases and J dropped 4; count of bases not matched to a gene: 6. CDR3 coding DNA: TGCAGCGTTGGTTACAGGGGTGGCACTGAAGCTTTCTTT. It specifies CSVGYRGGTEAFF.

The chain links TRBV29-1 to TRBJ2-5; TRBD2 matches 9 bases. Trimming cost V 0 bases and J 7 bases; bases outside gene matches: 12. The CDR3 consists of 16 residues. The germline CDR1 and CDR2 sequences are SQVTM and ANQGSEA. This chain's CDR3 is CSVEDGSAGGAGTQYF. DNA for the CDR3: TGCAGCGTTGAAGATGGGTCAGCGGGGGGCGCCGGGACCCAGTACTTC.

The rearrangement links TRBV5-1 to TRBJ1-5; D gene uncertain. Trimming left V 7 bases short and J 0 bases short, with 11 bases between. Germline V CDR1 and CDR2: SGHRS, YFSETQ. The CDR3 covers 14 residues. CDR3 bases: TGCGCCAGCGCCTCGGGGTATAGCAATCAGCCCCAGCATTTT. Amino acid sequence: CASASGYSNQPQHF.

The chain carries TRBV4-3 and TRBJ2-2; D remains unclear. The CDR3 sequence is 14 residues long. V was pared by 0 bases and J by 5 bases, with 7 bases between. Looked up from germline, CDR1 is LGHNA and CDR2 is YSLEER. CDR3 region: CASSQDQRTGELFF. CDR3 in DNA: TGCGCCAGCAGCCAAGATCAACGGACCGGGGAGCTGTTTTTT.

This sequence joins TRBV4-2 and TRBJ1-2, with D perhaps TRBD1 (5 bases). CDR3 length equals 16 residues. Germline V gives CDR1 LGHNA, CDR2 YNFKEQ. V was pared by 0 bases and J by 0 bases, with 11 bases between. CDR3 bases: TGTGCCAGCAGCCAAGAAGTAGGGGCAGCTAACTATGGCTACACCTTC. Translation: CASSQEVGAANYGYTF.

The chain links TRBV18 to TRBJ2-3, with D unclear. V lost 3 bases to trimming and J lost 5 bases, with 12 bases between them. Germline V gives CDR1 KGHSH, CDR2 LQKENI. The CDR3 is 14 amino acids. CDR3 protein: CASSPRNAEDTQYF. CDR3 coding DNA: TGTGCCAGCTCACCGCGGAACGCGGAAGATACGCAGTATTTT.

J is TRBJ2-7 and V is TRBV24-1, with 8 bases identical to TRBD2. Germline V gives CDR1 KGHDR, CDR2 SFDVKD. The CDR3 contains 16 residues. V gave up 1 base and J gave up 4 bases; unmatched junction bases: 8. This chain's CDR3 is CATSDLVSGKGYEQYF. CDR3 bases: TGTGCCACCAGTGATTTAGTTAGCGGGAAGGGGTACGAGCAGTACTTC.